This T cell receptor beta chain was sequenced during a study of beta chain features in type 1 diabetes. Study conclusions and caveats: All four CD4+ subsets of Type 1 diabetes patients contained TCRB CDR3s that were moderately but significantly shorter. With patients and controls alike, PCR might favor shorter templates to an equal degree.

This clone has a handful of counts. The antigen is undetermined. As every portion of the isolated RNA was reverse transcribed, the sequencing read expressed TCRB transcripts. Only in-frame clones appear in the TCRdb table, and some are missing; sequencing was by immunoSEQ multiplex PCR. The sample includes around 250,000 clones, approximately 15% of them seen just once. The CDR3 length is 13 residues. Looked up from germline, CDR1 is SQVTM and CDR2 is ANQGSEA. Trimming shortened V by 2 bases and J by 4 bases, and 10 bases separated the two germline ends. Each sorted fraction was over 95% pure. The rearrangement links TRBV29-1 to TRBJ2-3; D is unresolved. This clonotype was obtained from a man aged 25-40 years with type 1 diabetes. Sequencing was performed on naive CD4+ T cells from blood. CDR3 region: CSVELVTPDTQYF. Written as DNA, the CDR3 is TGCAGCGTTGAACTGGTAACTCCAGATACGCAGTATTTT.